This TCR beta chain came from a study of blood T cells in healthy people across ages. Study-level results: Across samples, TCR beta diversity tracked strongly with naive T cell percentage. Diversity of TCR beta per million T cells declined in a roughly linear way with age. Not knowing donor CMV status may have confounded expanded clonotype changes.

There are 17 residues in the CDR3. V dropped 6 bases and J dropped 0; count of bases not matched to a gene: 5. Germline CDR1 MDHEN, CDR2 SYDVKM. A J-beta primer mix and a sample-barcoded 5' primer were used in a second PCR of roughly 6 to 12 cycles. TCRdb re-analysed the 5' RACE reads in MiXCR, keeping a single row per CDR3 protein. The sample has around 1.7 million distinct CDR3 sequences; roughly 28% are singletons. In its sample, this clonotype was seen a few times. The antigen is unknown. The receptor was isolated from a woman in her thirties in good health. Source material: blood. This chain uses TRBV28 with TRBJ2-1, with TRBD2 identical over 13 bases. The CDR3 nucleotides read TGTGCCAGCAGAACTAGCGGGGGGGTGAGCTCCTACAATGAGCAGTTCTTC. As protein: CASRTSGGVSSYNEQFF.